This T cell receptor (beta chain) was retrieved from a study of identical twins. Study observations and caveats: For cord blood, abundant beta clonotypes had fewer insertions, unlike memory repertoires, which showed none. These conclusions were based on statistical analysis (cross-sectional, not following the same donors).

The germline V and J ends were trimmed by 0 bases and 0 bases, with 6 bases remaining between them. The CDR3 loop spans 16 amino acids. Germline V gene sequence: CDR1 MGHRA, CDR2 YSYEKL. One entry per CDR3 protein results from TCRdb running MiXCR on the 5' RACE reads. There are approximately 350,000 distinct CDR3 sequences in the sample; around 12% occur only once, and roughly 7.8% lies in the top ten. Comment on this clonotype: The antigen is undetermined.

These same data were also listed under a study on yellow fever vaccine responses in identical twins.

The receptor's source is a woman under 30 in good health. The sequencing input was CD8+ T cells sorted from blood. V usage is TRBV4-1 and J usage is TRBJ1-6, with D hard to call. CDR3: CASSQDPSSYNSPLHF. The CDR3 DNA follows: TGCGCCAGCAGCCAAGATCCAAGCTCCTATAATTCACCCCTCCACTTT.